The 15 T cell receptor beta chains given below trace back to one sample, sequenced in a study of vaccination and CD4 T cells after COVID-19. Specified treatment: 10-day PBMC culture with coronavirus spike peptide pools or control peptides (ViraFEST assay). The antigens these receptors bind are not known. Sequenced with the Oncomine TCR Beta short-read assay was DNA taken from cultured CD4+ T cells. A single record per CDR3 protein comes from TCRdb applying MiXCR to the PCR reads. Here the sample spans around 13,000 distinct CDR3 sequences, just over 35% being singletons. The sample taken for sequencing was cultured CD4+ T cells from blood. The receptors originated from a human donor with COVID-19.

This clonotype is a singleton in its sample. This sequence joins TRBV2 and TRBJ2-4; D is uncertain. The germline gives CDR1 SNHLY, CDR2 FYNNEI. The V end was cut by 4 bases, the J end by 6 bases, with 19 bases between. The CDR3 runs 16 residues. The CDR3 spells CASSGKDPGLGNIQYF. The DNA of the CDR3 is TGTGCCAGCAGTGGAAAGGACCCTGGTCTTGGAAACATTCAGTACTTC.

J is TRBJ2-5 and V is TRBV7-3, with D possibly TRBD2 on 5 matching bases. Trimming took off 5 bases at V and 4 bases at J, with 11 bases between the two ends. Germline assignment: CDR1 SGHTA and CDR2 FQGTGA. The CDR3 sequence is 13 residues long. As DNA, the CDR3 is TGTGCCAGCAGCGGTACTAGAGGAGAGACCCAGTACTTC. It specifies CASSGTRGETQYF.

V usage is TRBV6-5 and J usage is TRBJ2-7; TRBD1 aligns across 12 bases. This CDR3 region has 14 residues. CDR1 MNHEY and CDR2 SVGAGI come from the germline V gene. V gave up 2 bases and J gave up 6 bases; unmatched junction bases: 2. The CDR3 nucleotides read TGTGCCAGCAGTTACCGGGACAGGGGGCGCGAGCAGTACTTC. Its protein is CASSYRDRGREQYF.

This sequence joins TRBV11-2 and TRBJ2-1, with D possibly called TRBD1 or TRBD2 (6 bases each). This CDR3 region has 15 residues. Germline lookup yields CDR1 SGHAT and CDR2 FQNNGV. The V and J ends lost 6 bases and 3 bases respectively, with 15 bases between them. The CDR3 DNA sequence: TGTGCCAGCAGAATAGGGGGGCTTCTCTACAATGAGCAGTTCTTC. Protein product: CASRIGGLLYNEQFF.

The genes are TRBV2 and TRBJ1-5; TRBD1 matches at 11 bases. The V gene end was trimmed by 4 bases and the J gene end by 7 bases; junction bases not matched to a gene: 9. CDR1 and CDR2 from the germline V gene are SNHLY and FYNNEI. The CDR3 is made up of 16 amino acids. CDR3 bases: TGTGCCAGCAGTGGGGGGACAGGGGGTTTCAGGCAGCCCCAGCATTTT. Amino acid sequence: CASSGGTGGFRQPQHF.

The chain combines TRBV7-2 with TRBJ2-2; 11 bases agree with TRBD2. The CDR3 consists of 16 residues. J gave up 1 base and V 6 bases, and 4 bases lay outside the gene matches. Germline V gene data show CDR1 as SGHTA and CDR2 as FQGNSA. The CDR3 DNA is TGTGCCAGCAGACTAGCGGGGGTTAGGAACACCGGGGAGCTGTTTTTT. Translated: CASRLAGVRNTGELFF.

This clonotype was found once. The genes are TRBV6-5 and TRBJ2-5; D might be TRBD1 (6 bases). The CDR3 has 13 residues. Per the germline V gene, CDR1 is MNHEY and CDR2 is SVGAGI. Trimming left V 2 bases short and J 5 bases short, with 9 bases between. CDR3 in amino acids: CASSYQGRETQYF. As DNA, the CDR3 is TGTGCCAGCAGTTACCAGGGGCGGGAGACCCAGTACTTC.

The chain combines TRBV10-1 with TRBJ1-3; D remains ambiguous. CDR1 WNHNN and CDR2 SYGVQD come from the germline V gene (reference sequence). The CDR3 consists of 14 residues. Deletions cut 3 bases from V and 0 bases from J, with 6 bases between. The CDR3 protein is CASSDGNSGNTIYF. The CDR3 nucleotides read TGCGCCAGCAGTGACGGAAACTCTGGAAACACCATATATTTT.

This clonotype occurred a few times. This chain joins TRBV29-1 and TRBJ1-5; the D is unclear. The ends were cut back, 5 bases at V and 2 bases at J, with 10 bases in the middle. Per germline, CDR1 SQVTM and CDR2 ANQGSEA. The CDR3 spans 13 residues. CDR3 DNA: TGCAGCGTTCGGGCTCAGGGCAATCAGCCCCAGCATTTT. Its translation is CSVRAQGNQPQHF.

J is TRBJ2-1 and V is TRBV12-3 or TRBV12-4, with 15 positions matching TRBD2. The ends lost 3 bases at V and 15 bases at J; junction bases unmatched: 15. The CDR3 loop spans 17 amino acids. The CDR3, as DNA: TGTGCCAGCAGTTTCAACTTGGGGACTAGCGGGGGGATCCAGCGGTTCTTC. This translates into CASSFNLGTSGGIQRFF.

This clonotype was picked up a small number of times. This CDR3 is CASSPAIGRGYEQYF. The CDR3 region has the DNA TGCGCCAGCAGCCCCGCCATTGGTAGGGGGTACGAGCAGTACTTC. The V call is TRBV5-1, the J call TRBJ2-7, with D tentatively TRBD1 (6 bases). The CDR3 loop spans 15 amino acids. Trimming stripped 4 bases from V and 4 bases from J, with 18 bases between. Germline CDR1 SGHRS, CDR2 YFSETQ.

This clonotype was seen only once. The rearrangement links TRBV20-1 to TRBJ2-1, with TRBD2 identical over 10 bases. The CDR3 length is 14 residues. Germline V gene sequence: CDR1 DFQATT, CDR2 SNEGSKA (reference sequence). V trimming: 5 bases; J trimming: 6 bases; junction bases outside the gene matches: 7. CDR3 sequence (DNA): TGCAGTGCTGGCCGGCAGCGGGGGGGCAATGAGCAGTTCTTC. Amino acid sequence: CSAGRQRGGNEQFF.

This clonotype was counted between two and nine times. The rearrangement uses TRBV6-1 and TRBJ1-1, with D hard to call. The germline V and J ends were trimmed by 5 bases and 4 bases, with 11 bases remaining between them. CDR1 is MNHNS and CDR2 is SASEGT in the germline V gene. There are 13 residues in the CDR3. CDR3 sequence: CASSQLRGTEAFF. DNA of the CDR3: TGTGCCAGCAGTCAACTAAGAGGCACTGAAGCTTTCTTT.

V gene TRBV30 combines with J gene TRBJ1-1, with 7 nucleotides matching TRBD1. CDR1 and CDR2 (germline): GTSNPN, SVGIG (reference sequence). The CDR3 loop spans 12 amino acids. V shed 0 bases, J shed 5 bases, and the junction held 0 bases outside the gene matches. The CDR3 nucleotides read TGTGCCTGGAGTGTACAGGGGACTGAAGCTTTCTTT. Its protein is CAWSVQGTEAFF.

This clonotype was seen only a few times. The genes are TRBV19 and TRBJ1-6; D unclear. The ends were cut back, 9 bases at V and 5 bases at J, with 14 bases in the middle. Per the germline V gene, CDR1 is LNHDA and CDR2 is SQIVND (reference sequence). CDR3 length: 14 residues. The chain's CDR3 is CASTARVDNSPLHF. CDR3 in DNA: TGTGCCAGCACCGCCCGGGTGGATAATTCACCCCTCCACTTT.